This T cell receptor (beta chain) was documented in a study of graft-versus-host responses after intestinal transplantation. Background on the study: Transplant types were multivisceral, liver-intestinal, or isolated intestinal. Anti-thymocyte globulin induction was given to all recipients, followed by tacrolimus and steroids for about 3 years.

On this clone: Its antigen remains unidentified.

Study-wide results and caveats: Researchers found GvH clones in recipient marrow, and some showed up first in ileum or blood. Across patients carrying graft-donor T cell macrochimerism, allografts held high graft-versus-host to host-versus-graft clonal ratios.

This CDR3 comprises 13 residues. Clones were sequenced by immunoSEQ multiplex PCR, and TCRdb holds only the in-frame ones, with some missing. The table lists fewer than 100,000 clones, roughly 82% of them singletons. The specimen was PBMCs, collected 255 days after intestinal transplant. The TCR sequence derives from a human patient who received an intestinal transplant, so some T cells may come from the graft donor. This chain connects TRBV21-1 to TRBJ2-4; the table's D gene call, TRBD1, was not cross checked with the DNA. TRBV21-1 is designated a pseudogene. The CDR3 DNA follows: TGTGCCAGCACTAGACAGGGCAAAAACATTCAGTACTTC. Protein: CASTRQGKNIQYF.